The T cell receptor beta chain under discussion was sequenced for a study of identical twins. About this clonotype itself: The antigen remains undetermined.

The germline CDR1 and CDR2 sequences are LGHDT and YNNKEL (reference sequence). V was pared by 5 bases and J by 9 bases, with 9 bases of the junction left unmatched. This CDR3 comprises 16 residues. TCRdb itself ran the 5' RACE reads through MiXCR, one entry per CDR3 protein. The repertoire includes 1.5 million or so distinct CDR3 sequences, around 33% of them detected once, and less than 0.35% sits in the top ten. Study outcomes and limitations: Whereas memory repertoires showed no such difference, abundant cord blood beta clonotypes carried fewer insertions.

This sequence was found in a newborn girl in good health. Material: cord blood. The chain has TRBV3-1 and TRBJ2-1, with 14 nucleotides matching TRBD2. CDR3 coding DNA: TGTGCCAGCAGCGACAGACTAGCGGGGGGGCCGGTTGAGCAGTTCTTC. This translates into CASSDRLAGGPVEQFF.